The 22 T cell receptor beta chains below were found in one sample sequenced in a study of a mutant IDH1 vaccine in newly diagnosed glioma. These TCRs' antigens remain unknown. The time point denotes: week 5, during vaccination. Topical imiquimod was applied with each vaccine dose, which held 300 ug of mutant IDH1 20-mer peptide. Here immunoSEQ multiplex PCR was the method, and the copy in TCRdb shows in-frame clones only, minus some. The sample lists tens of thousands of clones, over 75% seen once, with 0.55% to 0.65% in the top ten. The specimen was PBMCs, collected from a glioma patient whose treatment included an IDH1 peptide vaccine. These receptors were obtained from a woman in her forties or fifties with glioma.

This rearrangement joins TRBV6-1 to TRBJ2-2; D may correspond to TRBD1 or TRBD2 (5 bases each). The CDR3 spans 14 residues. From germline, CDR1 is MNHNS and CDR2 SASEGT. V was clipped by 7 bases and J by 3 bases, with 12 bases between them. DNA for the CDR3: TGTGCCAGCAACGAGGGGCCTTACACCGGGGAGCTGTTTTTT. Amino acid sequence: CASNEGPYTGELFF.

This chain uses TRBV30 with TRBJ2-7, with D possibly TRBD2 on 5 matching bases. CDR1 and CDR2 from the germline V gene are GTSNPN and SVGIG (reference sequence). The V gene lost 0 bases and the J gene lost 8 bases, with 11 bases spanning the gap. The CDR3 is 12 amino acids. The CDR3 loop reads CAWSVTTLKQYF. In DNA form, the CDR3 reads TGTGCCTGGAGTGTGACTACCCTCAAGCAGTACTTC.

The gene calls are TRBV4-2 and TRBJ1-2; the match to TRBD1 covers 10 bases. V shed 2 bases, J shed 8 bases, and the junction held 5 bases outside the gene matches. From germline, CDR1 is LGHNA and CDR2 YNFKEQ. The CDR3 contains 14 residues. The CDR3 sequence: CASSQPTGGEGYTF. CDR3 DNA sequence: TGTGCCAGCAGCCAACCGACAGGGGGCGAGGGCTACACCTTC.

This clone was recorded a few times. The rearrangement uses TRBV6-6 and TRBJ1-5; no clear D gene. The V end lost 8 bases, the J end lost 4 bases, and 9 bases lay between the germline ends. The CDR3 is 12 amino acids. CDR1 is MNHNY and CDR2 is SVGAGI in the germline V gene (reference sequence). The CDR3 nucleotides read TGTGCCAGCCAGACCTGGAATCAGCCCCAGCATTTT. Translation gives CASQTWNQPQHF.

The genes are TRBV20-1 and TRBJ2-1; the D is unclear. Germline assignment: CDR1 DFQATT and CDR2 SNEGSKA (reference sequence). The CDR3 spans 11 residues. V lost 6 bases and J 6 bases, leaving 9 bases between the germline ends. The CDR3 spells CSALLRNEQFF. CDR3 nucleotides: TGCAGTGCACTTCTTCGCAATGAGCAGTTCTTC.

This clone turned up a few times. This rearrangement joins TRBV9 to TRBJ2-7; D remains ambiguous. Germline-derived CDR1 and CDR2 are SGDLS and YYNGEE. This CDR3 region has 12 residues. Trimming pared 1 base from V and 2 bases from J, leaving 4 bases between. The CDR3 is CASSVSTYEQYF. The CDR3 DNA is TGTGCCAGCAGCGTAAGCACCTACGAGCAGTACTTC.

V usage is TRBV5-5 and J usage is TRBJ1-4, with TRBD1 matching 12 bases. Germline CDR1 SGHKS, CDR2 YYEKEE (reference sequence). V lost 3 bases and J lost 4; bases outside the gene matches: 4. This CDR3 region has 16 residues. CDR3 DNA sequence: TGTGCCAGCAGCTGGGACAGGGGGCTCGTTAATGAAAAACTGTTTTTT. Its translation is CASSWDRGLVNEKLFF.

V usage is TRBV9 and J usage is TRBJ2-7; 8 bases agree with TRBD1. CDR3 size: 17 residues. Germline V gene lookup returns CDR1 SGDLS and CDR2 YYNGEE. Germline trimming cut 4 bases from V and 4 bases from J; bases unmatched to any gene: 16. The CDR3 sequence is CASSTSPDRGQEYEQYF. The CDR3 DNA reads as TGTGCCAGCAGCACTAGCCCCGACAGGGGACAAGAATACGAGCAGTACTTC.

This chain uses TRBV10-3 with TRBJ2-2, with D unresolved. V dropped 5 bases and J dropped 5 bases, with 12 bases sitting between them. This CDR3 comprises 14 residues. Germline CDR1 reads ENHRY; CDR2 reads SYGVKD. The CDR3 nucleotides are TGTGCCATCAGTCCCCAGCGAGTGACCGGGGAGCTGTTTTTT. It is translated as CAISPQRVTGELFF.

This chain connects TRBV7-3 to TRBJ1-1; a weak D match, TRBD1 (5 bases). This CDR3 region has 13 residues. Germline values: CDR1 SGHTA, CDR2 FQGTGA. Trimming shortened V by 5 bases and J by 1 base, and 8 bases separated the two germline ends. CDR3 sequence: CASSIQGNTEAFF. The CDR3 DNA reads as TGTGCCAGCAGCATTCAGGGGAACACTGAAGCTTTCTTT.

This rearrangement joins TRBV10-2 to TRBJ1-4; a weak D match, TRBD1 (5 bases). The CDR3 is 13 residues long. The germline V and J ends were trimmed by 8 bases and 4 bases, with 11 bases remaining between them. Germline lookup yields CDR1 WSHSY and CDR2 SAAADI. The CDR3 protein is CASARGINEKLFF. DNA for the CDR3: TGCGCCAGCGCGCGGGGCATTAATGAAAAACTGTTTTTT.

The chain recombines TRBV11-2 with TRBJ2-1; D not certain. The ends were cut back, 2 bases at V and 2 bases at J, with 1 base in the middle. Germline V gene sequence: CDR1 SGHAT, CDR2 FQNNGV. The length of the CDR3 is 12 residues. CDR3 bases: TGTGCCAGCAGCTTACCCTACAATGAGCAGTTCTTC. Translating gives CASSLPYNEQFF.

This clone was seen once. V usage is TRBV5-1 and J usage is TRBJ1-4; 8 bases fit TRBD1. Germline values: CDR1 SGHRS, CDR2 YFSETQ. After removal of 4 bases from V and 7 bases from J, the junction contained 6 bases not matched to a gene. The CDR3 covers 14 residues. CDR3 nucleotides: TGCGCCAGCAGCCTACAGGGGGGTAGTGAAAAACTGTTTTTT. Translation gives CASSLQGGSEKLFF.

CDR3 DNA: TGCAGCGATTCGAGATGGGATTCACCCCTCCACTTT. Translating gives CSDSRWDSPLHF. The chain has TRBV29-1 and TRBJ1-6; no clear D. This CDR3 spans 12 amino acids. The germline CDR1 and CDR2 sequences are SQVTM and ANQGSEA. V was trimmed by 7 bases and J by 8 bases, leaving 12 bases between them.

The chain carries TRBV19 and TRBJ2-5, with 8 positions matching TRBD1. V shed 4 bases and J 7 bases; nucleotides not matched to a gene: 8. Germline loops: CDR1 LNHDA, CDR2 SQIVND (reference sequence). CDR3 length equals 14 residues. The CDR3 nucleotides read TGTGCCAGTAGTAAGACAGGGGAGAAAGTGACCCAGTACTTC. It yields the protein CASSKTGEKVTQYF. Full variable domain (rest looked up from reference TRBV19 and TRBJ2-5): DGGITQSPKYLFRKEGQNVTLSCEQNLNHDAMYWYRQDPGQGLRLIYYSQIVNDFQKGDIAEGYSVSREKKESFPLTVTSAQKNPTAFYLCASSKTGEKVTQYFGPGTRLLVL.

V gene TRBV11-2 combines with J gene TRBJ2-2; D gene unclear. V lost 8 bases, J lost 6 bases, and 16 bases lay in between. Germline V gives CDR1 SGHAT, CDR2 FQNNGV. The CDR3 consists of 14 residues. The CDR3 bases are TGTGCCAGCTGCCTTGCGGCCTTGGCCGGGGAGCTGTTTTTT. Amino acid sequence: CASCLAALAGELFF.

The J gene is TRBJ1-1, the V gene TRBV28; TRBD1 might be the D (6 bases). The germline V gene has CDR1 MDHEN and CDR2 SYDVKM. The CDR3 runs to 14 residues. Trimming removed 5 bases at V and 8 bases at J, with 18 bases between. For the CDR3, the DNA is TGTGCCAGCAGTCTCGGGACATCCTCTGCAGAAGCTTTCTTT. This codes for CASSLGTSSAEAFF.

The CDR3 spells CASSQEKGTVKNTEAFF. The CDR3, as DNA: TGTGCCAGCAGCCAAGAGAAGGGGACGGTAAAGAACACTGAAGCTTTCTTT. The V call is TRBV4-2, the J call TRBJ1-1, with D tentatively TRBD1 (5 bases). V gave up 0 bases and J gave up 1 base, with 15 bases separating them. The CDR3 totals 17 residues. The germline gives CDR1 LGHNA, CDR2 YNFKEQ.

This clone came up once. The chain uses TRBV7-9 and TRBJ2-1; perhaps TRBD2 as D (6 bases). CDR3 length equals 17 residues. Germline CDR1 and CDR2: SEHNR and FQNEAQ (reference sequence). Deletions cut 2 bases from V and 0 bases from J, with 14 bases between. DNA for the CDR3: TGTGCCAGCAGCTTATGGCTAGCGCCCCGCTCCTACAATGAGCAGTTCTTC. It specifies CASSLWLAPRSYNEQFF. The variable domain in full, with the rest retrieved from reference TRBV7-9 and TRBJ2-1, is DTGVSQNPRHKITKRGQNVTFRCDPISEHNRLYWYRQTLGQGPEFLTYFQNEAQLEKSRLLSDRFSAERPKGSFSTLEIQRTEQGDSAMYLCASSLWLAPRSYNEQFFGPGTRLTVL.

CDR3: CAWSPINYGYTF. The CDR3 nucleotides are TGTGCCTGGAGTCCCATCAACTATGGCTACACCTTC. The rearrangement joins TRBV30 to TRBJ1-2; D is ambiguous. Germline V CDR1 and CDR2: GTSNPN, SVGIG (reference sequence). The CDR3 has 12 amino acids. Trimming stripped 2 bases from V and 2 bases from J, with 6 bases between.

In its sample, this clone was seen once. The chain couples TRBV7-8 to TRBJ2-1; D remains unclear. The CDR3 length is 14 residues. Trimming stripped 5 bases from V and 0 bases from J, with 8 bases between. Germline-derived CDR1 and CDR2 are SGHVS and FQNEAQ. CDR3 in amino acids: CASSLSRSYNEQFF. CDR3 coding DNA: TGTGCCAGCAGCCTGTCCCGCTCCTACAATGAGCAGTTCTTC.

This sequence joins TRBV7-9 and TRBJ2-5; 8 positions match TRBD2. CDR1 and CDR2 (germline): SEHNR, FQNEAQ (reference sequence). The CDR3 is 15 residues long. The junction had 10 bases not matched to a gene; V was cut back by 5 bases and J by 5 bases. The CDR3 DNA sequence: TGTGCCAGCAGCCCGGCGGGAGCGGGAGAGGAGACCCAGTACTTC. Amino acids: CASSPAGAGEETQYF.